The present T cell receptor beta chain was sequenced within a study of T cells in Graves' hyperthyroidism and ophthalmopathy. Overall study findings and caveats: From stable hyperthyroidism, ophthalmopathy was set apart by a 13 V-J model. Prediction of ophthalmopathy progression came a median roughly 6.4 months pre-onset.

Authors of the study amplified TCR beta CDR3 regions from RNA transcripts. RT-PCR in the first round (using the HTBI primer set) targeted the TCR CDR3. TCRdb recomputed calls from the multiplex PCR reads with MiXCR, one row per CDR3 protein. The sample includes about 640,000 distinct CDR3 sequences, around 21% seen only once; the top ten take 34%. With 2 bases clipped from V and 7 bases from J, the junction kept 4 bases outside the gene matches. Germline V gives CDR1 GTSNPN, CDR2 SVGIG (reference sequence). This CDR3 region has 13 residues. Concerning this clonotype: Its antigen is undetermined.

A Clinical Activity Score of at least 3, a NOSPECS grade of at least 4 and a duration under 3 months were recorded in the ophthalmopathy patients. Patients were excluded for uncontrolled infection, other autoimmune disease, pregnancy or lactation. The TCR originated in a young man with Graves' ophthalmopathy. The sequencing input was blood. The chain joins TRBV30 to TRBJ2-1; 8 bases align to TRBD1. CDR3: CAWSKDRVNEQFF. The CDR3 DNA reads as TGTGCCTGGAGTAAGGACAGGGTTAATGAGCAGTTCTTC. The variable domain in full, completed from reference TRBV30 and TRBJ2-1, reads SQTIHQWPATLVQPVGSPLSLECTVEGTSNPNLYWYRQAAGRGLQLLFYSVGIGQISSEVPQNLSASRPQDRQFILSSKKLLLSDSGFYLCAWSKDRVNEQFFGPGTRLTVL.